This T cell receptor beta chain was sequenced in a study of Ad26.COV2.S vaccination and SARS-CoV-2 variants. Whole-study results and caveats: It was vaccine recipients, not placebo recipients, who had the higher spike-specific TCR breadth. Non-spike TCR breadth was similar in vaccine and placebo recipients. There was a possibility that the TCR breadth and depth analyses underestimated total T cell responses.

With regard to this clone: Its target is not known.

Germline V gene sequence: CDR1 SGHRS, CDR2 YFSETQ. V shed 3 bases, J shed 5 bases, and the junction held 6 bases outside the gene matches. This CDR3 is built from 14 residues. Sequencing was performed with immunoSEQ multiplex PCR; in TCRdb, only in-frame clones are kept and a portion is missing. This table has approximately 340,000 clones, 85% appearing once. The treatment was: roughly 18 received Ad26.COV2.S at low or high dose, single or two shots; 5 received placebo; per-sample allocation not given. Collection of samples fell on day 63 after the first vaccine or placebo injection. The shot given was an Ad26 vector that makes Wuhan-strain SARS-CoV-2 spike.

This TCR was recovered from a person aged 18-60 years who received the Ad26.COV2.S COVID-19 vaccine or a placebo. The chain joins TRBV5-1 to TRBJ2-7; 9 bases align to TRBD1. The sample in question was peripheral blood, obtained in a trial of Ad26.COV2.S vaccine versus placebo. CDR3 sequence: CASSSGQGNHEQYF. DNA of the CDR3: TGCGCCAGCAGCTCGGGACAGGGAAACCACGAGCAGTACTTC.